The entry below describes one TCR beta chain. Assay: immunoSEQ multiplex PCR; the TCRdb copy retains only in-frame clones and omits some. The sample has about 32,000 clones; 80% to 90% are singletons. The sample is drawn from a study of T cell changes during pregnancy in multiple sclerosis. CDR3 length equals 18 residues. Trimming took 0 bases from V and 3 from J, leaving 21 bases between them. The V gene's germline CDR1 is LGHNA and CDR2 YNFKEQ. This chain joins TRBV4-2 and TRBJ2-7, with D possibly TRBD2 on 6 matching bases. Sequenced here: CD8+ T cells from peripheral blood mononuclear cells, sampled in the third trimester of pregnancy. The sequence derives from a female donor with multiple sclerosis, enrolled in a pregnancy study. CDR3 sequence: CASSQDFTGEGWGYEQYF. CDR3 DNA: TGTGCCAGCAGCCAAGATTTTACGGGAGAGGGCTGGGGCTACGAGCAGTACTTC.